In its sample, the clone carrying this TCR beta chain was seen a few times. Its target is unknown. Study outcomes and limitations: Whole repertoires were not studied in the larger cohort, only one V-J beta rearrangement. Tumor Tregs overlapped most with tumor, then blood, naive CD4+ cells. The TCR gene usage of tumor memory CD4+ T cells clustered together with blood and lymph node memory CD4+ cells and with lymph node naive CD4+ cells.

Germline lookup yields CDR1 SGDLS and CDR2 YYNGEE. With 4 bases removed from V and 9 bases from J, the gap between germline ends came to 17 bases. The CDR3 runs to 14 residues. Full-length variable regions came from constant-region reverse primers plus semi-nested Nested Universal Primer A PCR. TCRdb redid the calling of the 5' RACE reads with MiXCR, one entry per CDR3 protein. This table has about 40,000 distinct CDR3 sequences, 22% appearing once. Treg sorting used a CD4+CD25+CD127-/low gate. This sequence joins TRBV9 and TRBJ2-1; D might be TRBD1 or TRBD2, each matching 7 bases. Sequenced material: Tregs sorted from blood. The sequence derives from a female donor with breast cancer. CDR3 sequence reads: CASSPPQGGTEQFF. CDR3 in DNA: TGTGCCAGCAGCCCCCCCCAGGGGGGGACTGAGCAGTTCTTC.